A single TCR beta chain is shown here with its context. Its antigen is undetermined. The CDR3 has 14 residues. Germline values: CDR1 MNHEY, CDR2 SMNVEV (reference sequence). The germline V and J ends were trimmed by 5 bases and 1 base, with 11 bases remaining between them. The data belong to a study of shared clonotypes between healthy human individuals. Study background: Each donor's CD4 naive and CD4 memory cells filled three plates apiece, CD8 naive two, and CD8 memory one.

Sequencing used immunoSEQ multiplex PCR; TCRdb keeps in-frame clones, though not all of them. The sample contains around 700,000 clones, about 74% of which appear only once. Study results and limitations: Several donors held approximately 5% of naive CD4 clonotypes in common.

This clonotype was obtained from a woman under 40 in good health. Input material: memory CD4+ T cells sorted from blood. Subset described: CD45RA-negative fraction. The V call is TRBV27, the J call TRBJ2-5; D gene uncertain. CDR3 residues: CASSPQPAQETQYF. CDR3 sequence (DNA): TGTGCCAGCAGTCCCCAACCCGCCCAAGAGACCCAGTACTTC.